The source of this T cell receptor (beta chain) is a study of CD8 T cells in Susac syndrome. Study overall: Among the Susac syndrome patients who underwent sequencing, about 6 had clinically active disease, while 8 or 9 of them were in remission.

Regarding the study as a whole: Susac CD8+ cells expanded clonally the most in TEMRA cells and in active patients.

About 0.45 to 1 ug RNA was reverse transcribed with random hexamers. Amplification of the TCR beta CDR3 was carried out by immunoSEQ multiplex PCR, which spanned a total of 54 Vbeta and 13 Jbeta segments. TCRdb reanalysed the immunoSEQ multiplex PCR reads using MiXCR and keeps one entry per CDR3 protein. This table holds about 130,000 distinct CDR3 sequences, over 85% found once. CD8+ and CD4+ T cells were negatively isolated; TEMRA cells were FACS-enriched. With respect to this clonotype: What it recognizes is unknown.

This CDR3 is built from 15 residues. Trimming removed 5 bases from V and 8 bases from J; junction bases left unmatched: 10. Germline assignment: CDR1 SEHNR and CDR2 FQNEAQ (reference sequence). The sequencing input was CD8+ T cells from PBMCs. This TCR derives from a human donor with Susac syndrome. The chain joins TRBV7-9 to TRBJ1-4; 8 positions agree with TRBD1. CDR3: CASSPPTGVGEKLFF. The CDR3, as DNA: TGTGCCAGCAGCCCGCCGACAGGGGTGGGCGAAAAACTGTTTTTT.